A selection of T cell receptor beta chains follows, all from one sample in a study of CD8 T cells in Susac syndrome. A single record per CDR3 protein comes from TCRdb applying MiXCR to the immunoSEQ multiplex PCR reads. The top ten hold about 0.19% of the sample, which has more than 150,000 distinct CDR3 sequences, around 95% seen once. Material: CD8+ T cells from PBMCs. The source is a human donor with multiple sclerosis. Each CDR3 is given with its conserved first and last residue. The D gene is left open where the match is weak. Rows give clone size only sometimes, using once, few, many, or a class for an expanded clone.

CDR3nt: TGTGCCAGCAGATCCAGGAGCGGGGGTAGCACAGATACGCAGTATTTT
CDR3aa: CASRSRSGGSTDTQYF
len: 16
v_gene: TRBV7-9
d_gene: TRBD2
j_gene: TRBJ2-3
abundance: NA

CDR3nt: TGTGCCACTGACACGTCTAGCACAGATACGCAGTATTTT
CDR3aa: CATDTSSTDTQYF
len: 13
v_gene: TRBV7-9
d_gene: NA
j_gene: TRBJ2-3
abundance: NA

CDR3nt: TGTGCCAGCAGCTTAGCGGACTCTGGGGCCAACGTCCTGACTTTC
CDR3aa: CASSLADSGANVLTF
len: 15
v_gene: TRBV7-9
d_gene: NA
j_gene: TRBJ2-6
abundance: NA

CDR3nt: TGCGCCAGCAGGCCGGGACAGAATCAGCCCCAGCATTTT
CDR3aa: CASRPGQNQPQHF
len: 13
v_gene: TRBV23-1
d_gene: TRBD1
j_gene: TRBJ1-5
abundance: NA

CDR3nt: TGTGCCAGCAGCTTACCTCGACTAGCGGAGAGCACAGATACGCAGTATTTT
CDR3aa: CASSLPRLAESTDTQYF
len: 17
v_gene: TRBV7-9
d_gene: TRBD2
j_gene: TRBJ2-3
abundance: NA

CDR3nt: TGTGCCAGCAGCGTAGGTTCCTCCACCTACGAGCAGTACTTC
CDR3aa: CASSVGSSTYEQYF
len: 14
v_gene: TRBV9
d_gene: NA
j_gene: TRBJ2-7
abundance: few

CDR3nt: TGCGCCAGCAGCTTGGCCGTAGATGAGCAGTTCTTC
CDR3aa: CASSLAVDEQFF
len: 12
v_gene: TRBV5-1
d_gene: NA
j_gene: TRBJ2-1
abundance: NA

CDR3nt: TGTGCCAGCAGTGAAATTTCTGGGGCCAACGTCCTGACTTTC
CDR3aa: CASSEISGANVLTF
len: 14
v_gene: TRBV14
d_gene: NA
j_gene: TRBJ2-6
abundance: few

CDR3nt: TGTGCCAGCAGTGCCACAGGTTACAACCAGCCCCAGCATTTT
CDR3aa: CASSATGYNQPQHF
len: 14
v_gene: TRBV6-5
d_gene: NA
j_gene: TRBJ1-5
abundance: NA

CDR3nt: TGTGCCAGCAGCTTGGCCCGAAGACAAACAGATACGCAGTATTTT
CDR3aa: CASSLARRQTDTQYF
len: 15
v_gene: TRBV11-2
d_gene: NA
j_gene: TRBJ2-3
abundance: NA

CDR3nt: TGCGCCAGCAGCCACTCCCCGCGGGCAGGGGAAGGGGTTAATGAGCAGTTCTTC
CDR3aa: CASSHSPRAGEGVNEQFF
len: 18
v_gene: TRBV4-3
d_gene: NA
j_gene: TRBJ2-1
abundance: once

CDR3nt: TGCAGCGTTGTAGCCGGGGGGAACTATGGCTACACCTTC
CDR3aa: CSVVAGGNYGYTF
len: 13
v_gene: TRBV29-1
d_gene: NA
j_gene: TRBJ1-2
abundance: NA

CDR3nt: TGCGCCAGCAGCTTAGGGTTAGGGGATGAAGCTTTCTTT
CDR3aa: CASSLGLGDEAFF
len: 13
v_gene: TRBV5-1
d_gene: NA
j_gene: TRBJ1-1
abundance: once

CDR3nt: TGTGCCTGGAGCGACCAAAGTTTCAATCAGCCCCAGCATTTT
CDR3aa: CAWSDQSFNQPQHF
len: 14
v_gene: TRBV30
d_gene: NA
j_gene: TRBJ1-5
abundance: NA

CDR3nt: TGCGCCAGCAGCCAAGGGGTAGCGGGGGTGACAGATACGCAGTATTTT
CDR3aa: CASSQGVAGVTDTQYF
len: 16
v_gene: TRBV4-3
d_gene: TRBD2
j_gene: TRBJ2-3
abundance: NA

CDR3nt: TGCAGTGCTAGGACGTACAATGAGCAGTTCTTC
CDR3aa: CSARTYNEQFF
len: 11
v_gene: TRBV20-1
d_gene: NA
j_gene: TRBJ2-1
abundance: NA

CDR3nt: TGTGCCAGCAGCGTAGGTAGCGGGGGGGCCAATGAGCAGTTCTTC
CDR3aa: CASSVGSGGANEQFF
len: 15
v_gene: TRBV9
d_gene: TRBD2
j_gene: TRBJ2-1
abundance: NA

CDR3nt: TGTGCCAGCAGCTACCGGGACTCTCGAGAGACCCAGTACTTC
CDR3aa: CASSYRDSRETQYF
len: 14
v_gene: TRBV7-8
d_gene: NA
j_gene: TRBJ2-5
abundance: NA

CDR3nt: TGCAGCGTACCTGGGACAGGGGAGGATAAAGGCTATGGCTACACCTTC
CDR3aa: CSVPGTGEDKGYGYTF
len: 16
v_gene: TRBV29-1
d_gene: TRBD1
j_gene: TRBJ1-2
abundance: NA

CDR3nt: TGCAGTGCTAGAGCCCCGGGACTAGCGGGGCACGAGCAGTACTTC
CDR3aa: CSARAPGLAGHEQYF
len: 15
v_gene: TRBV20-1
d_gene: TRBD2
j_gene: TRBJ2-7
abundance: NA

CDR3nt: TGTGCCAGCAGTGAATCGGGTACCCCGCACTACGAGCAGTACTTC
CDR3aa: CASSESGTPHYEQYF
len: 15
v_gene: TRBV25-1
d_gene: NA
j_gene: TRBJ2-7
abundance: NA

CDR3nt: TGTGCCAGCAGCACTTCGCCCAGCGGGGGGGAGACCCAGTACTTC
CDR3aa: CASSTSPSGGETQYF
len: 15
v_gene: TRBV12-3/TRBV12-4
d_gene: TRBD2
j_gene: TRBJ2-5
abundance: NA

CDR3nt: TGCAGCGTTTGGAAACGAGCCAGGGATCTCAAGGAGCAGTTCTTC
CDR3aa: CSVWKRARDLKEQFF
len: 15
v_gene: TRBV29-1
d_gene: NA
j_gene: TRBJ2-1
abundance: NA